What follows describes a single T cell receptor beta chain. Its specificity is unknown. Each CDR3 protein is one row after TCRdb ran MiXCR on the reads. The sample carries 800,000 to 950,000 distinct CDR3 sequences, over 25% recorded once. This entry belongs to a study of T cell repertoires in cytomegalovirus infection. Findings of the study overall: CMV-specific TCR beta clonotypes restricted by HLA-C were the ones dominating the ex vivo response.

Germline loops: CDR1 SGHVS, CDR2 FQNEAQ. This CDR3 is built from 17 residues. Trimming removed 5 bases from V and 3 bases from J; junction bases left unmatched: 10. This clonotype originated in a human donor in good health (CMV status not recorded). Some clones in this sample may be carry-over from other donors' samples. Sequencing used cultured CD8+ T cells from PBMCs, obtained from culture after CMV antigen stimulation. The gene calls are TRBV7-8 and TRBJ2-5, with 12 positions matching TRBD2. CDR3 DNA: TGTGCCAGCAGCCGACTAGCGGGGGTCCACCTCGAAGAGACCCAGTACTTC. Translation: CASSRLAGVHLEETQYF.